One and the same sample provided the 9 T cell receptor beta chains below, sequenced in a study of blood T cell repertoires in COVID-19. Assay used: immunoSEQ multiplex PCR; TCRdb lists only in-frame clones, some missing. The profile shows about 160,000 clones, around 93% of them singletons. Sequences were obtained from peripheral blood. Every receptor here comes from a woman aged 45-65 years with acute or convalescent COVID-19.

This sequence joins TRBV4-2 and TRBJ1-5; D unclear. V was shortened by 0 bases and J by 9 bases, with 9 bases between the two germline ends. Per germline, CDR1 LGHNA and CDR2 YNFKEQ. The length of the CDR3 is 13 residues. DNA of the CDR3: TGTGCCAGCAGCCAAGAGGCTTCTCGGCCCCAGCATTTT. Its protein product is CASSQEASRPQHF.

The V gene is TRBV7-2, the J gene TRBJ2-7, with a weak D call TRBD2 (5 bases). The CDR3 runs 13 residues. Germline CDR1 reads SGHTA; CDR2 reads FQGNSA. V was shortened by 7 bases and J by 5 bases, with 15 bases between the two germline ends. CDR3: CASTRVAGNEQYF. The CDR3 DNA reads as TGTGCCAGCACCCGGGTGGCCGGGAACGAGCAGTACTTC.

V and J are TRBV7-9 and TRBJ1-1; D is perhaps TRBD1 (5 bases). Germline-derived CDR1 and CDR2 are SEHNR and FQNEAQ (reference sequence). This CDR3 has 15 amino acids. Trimming stripped 0 bases from V and 2 bases from J, with 10 bases between. CDR3 sequence: CASSLAAGTNTEAFF. The CDR3 nucleotides are TGTGCCAGCAGCTTAGCCGCAGGGACTAACACTGAAGCTTTCTTT.

The rearrangement uses TRBV6-5 and TRBJ1-2; a possible D gene is TRBD1 (5 bases). CDR3 size: 12 residues. Germline V gives CDR1 MNHEY, CDR2 SVGAGI. V gave up 6 bases and J gave up 9 bases, with 14 bases separating them. The CDR3 DNA is TGTGCCAGCAGCCAGGGATGGGATAGCTACACCTTC. Protein sequence: CASSQGWDSYTF.

This chain joins TRBV11-2 and TRBJ2-3; TRBD1 matches at 10 bases. Germline V gene sequence: CDR1 SGHAT, CDR2 FQNNGV. Unmatched junction bases numbered 5, after V lost 2 bases and J lost 3 bases. CDR3 length: 16 amino acids. The CDR3 coding sequence is TGTGCCAGCAGCTTAAGCGGGACAGGGGAGACAGATACGCAGTATTTT. Its protein is CASSLSGTGETDTQYF. Together with reference TRBV11-2 and TRBJ2-3, the CDR3 gives the full variable domain: EAGVAQSPRYKIIEKRQSVAFWCNPISGHATLYWYQQILGQGPKLLIQFQNNGVVDDSQLPKDRFSAERLKGVDSTLKIQPAKLEDSAVYLCASSLSGTGETDTQYFGPGTRLTVL.

The rearrangement uses TRBV30 and TRBJ2-1, with TRBD1 matching over 7 bases. The ends lost 3 bases at V and 15 bases at J; junction bases unmatched: 11. CDR1 and CDR2 from the germline V gene are GTSNPN and SVGIG (reference sequence). CDR3 length equals 12 residues. CDR3 amino acids: CAWRLSSTGWFF. The CDR3 region has the DNA TGTGCCTGGAGGCTTTCCTCGACAGGGTGGTTCTTC. The variable domain in full, with the rest retrieved from reference TRBV30 and TRBJ2-1, is SQTIHQWPATLVQPVGSPLSLECTVEGTSNPNLYWYRQAAGRGLQLLFYSVGIGQISSEVPQNLSASRPQDRQFILSSKKLLLSDSGFYLCAWRLSSTGWFFGPGTRLTVL.

The chain combines TRBV13 with TRBJ2-2, with TRBD1 matching 7 bases. After removal of 0 bases from V and 9 bases from J, the junction contained 7 bases not matched to a gene. Germline loops: CDR1 PRHDT, CDR2 FYEKMQ (reference sequence). This CDR3 has 15 residues. The chain's CDR3 is CASSLGRQGWRELFF. CDR3 DNA sequence: TGTGCCAGCAGCTTAGGCCGACAGGGATGGAGGGAGCTGTTTTTT. The variable domain in full, with the rest retrieved from reference TRBV13 and TRBJ2-2, is AAGVIQSPRHLIKEKRETATLKCYPIPRHDTVYWYQQGPGQDPQFLISFYEKMQSDKGSIPDRFSAQQFSDYHSELNMSSLELGDSALYFCASSLGRQGWRELFFGEGSRLTVL.

The rearrangement uses TRBV7-3 and TRBJ1-1, with 7 bases fitting TRBD1. Trimming cost V 4 bases and J 8 bases; bases outside gene matches: 19. CDR1 and CDR2 from the germline V gene are SGHTA and FQGTGA. The CDR3 length is 17 residues. CDR3 in DNA: TGTGCCAGCAGCTCGACGGGCTACCGGACAGGCTACCAGGAAGCTTTCTTT. As protein: CASSSTGYRTGYQEAFF.

The table lists this clone with a count of one. This rearrangement joins TRBV21-1 to TRBJ2-2; the table assigns TRBD2, which was not confirmed against the DNA. TRBV21-1 is noted as a pseudogene. This CDR3 is 16 amino acids long. The CDR3 DNA follows: TGTGCCAGCAGCAAAGAGGCGGGCAGGTCCGTCGGGGAGCTGTTTTTT. Protein product: CASSKEAGRSVGELFF.